The 9 T cell receptor beta chains below all came from one sample that was sequenced in a study of blood T cell repertoires in COVID-19. The data were produced by immunoSEQ multiplex PCR, yet TCRdb's version contains in-frame clones alone and is incomplete. Found here are 150,000 to 200,000 clones, 80% to 85% of them singletons; the top ten hold 11%. The sample consisted of peripheral blood. These TCRs come from an older man with active or convalescent COVID-19.

In its sample, this clone was seen once. The V and J genes are TRBV4-3 and TRBJ2-1, with TRBD2 matching over 7 bases. The CDR3 runs to 16 residues. Germline loops: CDR1 LGHNA, CDR2 YSLEER. The ends lost 1 base at V and 1 base at J; junction bases unmatched: 4. The CDR3 loop is CASSQGASGSYNEQFF. CDR3 sequence (DNA): TGCGCCAGCAGCCAAGGGGCTAGCGGATCCTACAATGAGCAGTTCTTC.

The count of this clone is one. This chain uses TRBV5-1 with TRBJ2-7; 8 nucleotides line up with TRBD1. CDR3 size: 15 residues. With V trimmed by 4 bases and J by 0 bases, 6 bases remained unmatched. From germline, CDR1 is SGHRS and CDR2 YFSETQ. This CDR3 is CASSPWTGSSYEQYF. CDR3 nucleotide sequence: TGCGCCAGCAGCCCGTGGACAGGGAGCTCCTACGAGCAGTACTTC.

The chain employs TRBV6-5 and TRBJ2-7; TRBD2 matches 8 bases. CDR1 and CDR2 (germline): MNHEY, SVGAGI. With 4 bases clipped from V and 1 base from J, the junction kept 3 bases outside the gene matches. The CDR3 covers 14 residues. This CDR3 is CASSWRGESYEQYF. In DNA, the CDR3 is TGTGCCAGCAGTTGGCGGGGGGAATCCTACGAGCAGTACTTC.

The chain has TRBV7-8 and TRBJ2-1; 14 bases line up with TRBD2. This CDR3 spans 15 amino acids. J was trimmed by 9 bases and V by 6 bases; bases with no gene match: 7. Germline V lookup: CDR1 SGHVS, CDR2 FQNEAQ. CDR3 DNA sequence: TGTGCCAGCAGTTGGGGGACTAGCGGGAGCGGTGAGCAGTTCTTC. It is translated as CASSWGTSGSGEQFF.

This clone was recorded only once. The chain has TRBV29-1 and TRBJ2-7, with TRBD2 identical over 9 bases. The CDR3 is 13 amino acids. The ends lost 7 bases at V and 6 bases at J; junction bases unmatched: 10. Germline V gene data show CDR1 as SQVTM and CDR2 as ANQGSEA. DNA of the CDR3: TGCAGCGCCGGGACTAGCCTCGCGGGCGAGCAGTACTTC. Amino acids: CSAGTSLAGEQYF.

In this sample, this clone turned up a few times. The chain recombines TRBV27 with TRBJ2-3, with 12 bases identical to TRBD2. The junction had 7 bases not matched to a gene; V was cut back by 6 bases and J by 9 bases. Germline values: CDR1 MNHEY, CDR2 SMNVEV (reference sequence). This CDR3 has 14 residues. CDR3 in amino acids: CASSQLGTSGTQYF. The CDR3 DNA reads TGTGCCAGCAGCCAACTCGGGACTAGCGGGACGCAGTATTTT.

The chain is built from TRBV4-3 and TRBJ2-5, with unresolved D. Germline assignment: CDR1 LGHNA and CDR2 YSLEER. Trimming left V 2 bases short and J 0 bases short, with 13 bases between. This CDR3 has 16 amino acids. As DNA, the CDR3 is TGCGCCAGCAGCCAACAACCTATAGCAGACCAAGAGACCCAGTACTTC. Residues: CASSQQPIADQETQYF.

This clone was recorded only once. The chain joins TRBV28 to TRBJ1-4, with 8 bases aligning to TRBD1. This CDR3 has 15 amino acids. V dropped 3 bases and J dropped 2; count of bases not matched to a gene: 2. Germline V gene data show CDR1 as MDHEN and CDR2 as SYDVKM. The CDR3 DNA sequence: TGTGCCAGCAGTTTTGACAGGGGTACTAATGAAAAACTGTTTTTT. The encoded protein is CASSFDRGTNEKLFF.

The chain is built from TRBV6-2 or TRBV6-3 and TRBJ1-3; D is unresolved. The ends were cut back, 5 bases at V and 1 base at J, with 9 bases in the middle. Per the germline V gene, CDR1 is MNHEY and CDR2 is SVGEGT. The CDR3 has 14 residues. In DNA, the CDR3 is TGTGCCAGCAGTCGGGGATCATCTGGAAACACCATATATTTT. It translates to CASSRGSSGNTIYF.